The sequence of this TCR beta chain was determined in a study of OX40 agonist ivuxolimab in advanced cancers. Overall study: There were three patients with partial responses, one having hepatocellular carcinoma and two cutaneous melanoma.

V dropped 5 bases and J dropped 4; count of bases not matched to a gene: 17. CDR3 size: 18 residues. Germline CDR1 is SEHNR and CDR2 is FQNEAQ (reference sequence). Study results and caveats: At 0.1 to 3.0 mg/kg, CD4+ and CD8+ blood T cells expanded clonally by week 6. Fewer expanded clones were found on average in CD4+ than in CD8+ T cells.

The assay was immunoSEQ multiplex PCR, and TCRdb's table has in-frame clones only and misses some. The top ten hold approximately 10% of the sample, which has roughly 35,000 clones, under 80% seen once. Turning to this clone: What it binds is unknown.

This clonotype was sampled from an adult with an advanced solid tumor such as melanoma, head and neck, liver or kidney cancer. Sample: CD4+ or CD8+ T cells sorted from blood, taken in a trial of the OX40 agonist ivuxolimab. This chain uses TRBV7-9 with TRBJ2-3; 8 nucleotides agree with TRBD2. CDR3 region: CASSPAGFERGSPDTQYF. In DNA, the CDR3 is TGTGCCAGCAGCCCGGCGGGGTTTGAGCGGGGGAGCCCAGATACGCAGTATTTT.